This T cell receptor beta chain stems from a study of T cells after yellow fever vaccination. About the study: Fractions containing few cells were prepared with SMART-Seq v4 Ultra Low Input.

The germline V and J ends were trimmed by 4 bases and 2 bases, with 16 bases remaining between them. This CDR3 is built from 16 residues. The germline V gene encodes CDR1 SGHTA and CDR2 FQGNSA. Notes on the study in general: Some clonotypes were seen in both the CD4 and the CD8 compartments. These made up a small share and likely arose from convergent recombination. Weaker, the secondary response had a peak occurring faster, on day 5 versus 15.

For TCR, cDNA came from 5'RACE template switching, which added a universal primer site and UMIs. A single record per CDR3 protein comes from TCRdb applying MiXCR to the 5' RACE reads. The sample carries 620,000 or so distinct CDR3 sequences, roughly an eighth recorded once. This clonotype was seen a few times. Its antigen is as yet unknown. This chain links TRBV7-2 with TRBJ2-3; D is possibly TRBD1 or TRBD2 (6 bases each). This sequence originates from a man in his thirties or forties who received the YFV17D yellow fever vaccine. This material consisted of PBMCs, taken on the day of the yellow fever booster vaccination. Here the CDR3 reads CASSWGARPNTDTQYF. CDR3 sequence (DNA): TGTGCCAGCAGCTGGGGGGCTAGACCTAACACAGATACGCAGTATTTT.